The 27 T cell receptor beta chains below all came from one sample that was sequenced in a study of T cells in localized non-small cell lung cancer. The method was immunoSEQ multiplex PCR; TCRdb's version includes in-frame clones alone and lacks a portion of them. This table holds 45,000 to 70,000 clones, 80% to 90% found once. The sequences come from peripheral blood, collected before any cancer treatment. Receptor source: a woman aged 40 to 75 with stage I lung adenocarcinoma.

CDR3 region: CASSSRGQNSPLHF. The DNA of the CDR3 is TGTGCCAGCAGCTCGCGGGGACAGAATTCACCCCTCCACTTT. The chain joins TRBV14 to TRBJ1-6; 7 nucleotides line up with TRBD1. The CDR3 has 14 amino acids. After removal of 5 bases from V and 7 bases from J, the junction contained 5 bases not matched to a gene. Germline V CDR1 and CDR2: SGHDN, FVKESK.

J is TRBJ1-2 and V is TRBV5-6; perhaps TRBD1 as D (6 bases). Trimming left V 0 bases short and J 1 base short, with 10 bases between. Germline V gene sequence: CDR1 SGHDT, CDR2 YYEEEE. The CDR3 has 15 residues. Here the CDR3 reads CASSLAGGLNYGYTF. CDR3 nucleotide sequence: TGTGCCAGCAGCTTGGCTGGGGGCCTTAACTATGGCTACACCTTC. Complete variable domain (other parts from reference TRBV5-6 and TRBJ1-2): DAGVTQSPTHLIKTRGQQVTLRCSPKSGHDTVSWYQQALGQGPQFIFQYYEEEERQRGNFPDRFSGHQFPNYSSELNVNALLLGDSALYLCASSLAGGLNYGYTFGSGTRLTVV.

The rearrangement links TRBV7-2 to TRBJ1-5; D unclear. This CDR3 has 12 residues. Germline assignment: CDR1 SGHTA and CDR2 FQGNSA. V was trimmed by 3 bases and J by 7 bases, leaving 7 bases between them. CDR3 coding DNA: TGTGCCAGCAGCTTTCCTGGCCAGCCCCAGCATTTT. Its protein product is CASSFPGQPQHF.

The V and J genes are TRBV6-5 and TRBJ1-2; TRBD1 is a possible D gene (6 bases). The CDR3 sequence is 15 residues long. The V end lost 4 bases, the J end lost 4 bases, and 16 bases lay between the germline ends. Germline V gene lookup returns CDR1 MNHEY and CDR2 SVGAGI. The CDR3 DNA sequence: TGTGCCAGCAGTTTCCAGGGAGGGACACTCTATGGCTACACCTTC. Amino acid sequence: CASSFQGGTLYGYTF.

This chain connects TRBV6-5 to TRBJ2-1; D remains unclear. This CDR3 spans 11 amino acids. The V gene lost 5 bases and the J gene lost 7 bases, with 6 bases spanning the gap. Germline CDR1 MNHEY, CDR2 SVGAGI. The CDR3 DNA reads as TGTGCCAGCAGTCAGTGGAATGAGCAGTTCTTC. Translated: CASSQWNEQFF.

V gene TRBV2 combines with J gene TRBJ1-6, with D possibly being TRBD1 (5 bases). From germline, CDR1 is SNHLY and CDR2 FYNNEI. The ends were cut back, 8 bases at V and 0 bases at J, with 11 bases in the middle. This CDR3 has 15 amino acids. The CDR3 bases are TGTGCCAGCGGGGCCATAAGCTCCTATAATTCACCCCTCCACTTT. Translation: CASGAISSYNSPLHF. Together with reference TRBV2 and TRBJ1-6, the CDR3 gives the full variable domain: EPEVTQTPSHQVTQMGQEVILRCVPISNHLYFYWYRQILGQKVEFLVSFYNNEISEKSEIFDDQFSVERPDGSNFTLKIRSTKLEDSAMYFCASGAISSYNSPLHFGNGTRLTVT.

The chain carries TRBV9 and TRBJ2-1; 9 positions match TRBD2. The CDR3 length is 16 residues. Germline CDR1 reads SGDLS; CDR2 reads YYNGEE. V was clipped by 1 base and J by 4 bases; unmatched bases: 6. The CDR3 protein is CASSVISGGLYNEQFF. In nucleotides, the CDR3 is TGTGCCAGCAGCGTAATAAGCGGGGGGCTTTACAATGAGCAGTTCTTC. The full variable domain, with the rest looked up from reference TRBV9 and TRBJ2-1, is DSGVTQTPKHLITATGQRVTLRCSPRSGDLSVYWYQQSLDQGLQFLIQYYNGEERAKGNILERFSAQQFPDLHSELNLSSLELGDSALYFCASSVISGGLYNEQFFGPGTRLTVL.

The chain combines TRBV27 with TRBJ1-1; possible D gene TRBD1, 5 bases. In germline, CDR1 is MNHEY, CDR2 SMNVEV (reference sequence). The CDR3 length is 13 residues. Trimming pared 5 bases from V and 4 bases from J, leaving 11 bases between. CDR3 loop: CASSNRSGTEAFF. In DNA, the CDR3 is TGTGCCAGCAGTAACAGGTCCGGCACTGAAGCTTTCTTT.

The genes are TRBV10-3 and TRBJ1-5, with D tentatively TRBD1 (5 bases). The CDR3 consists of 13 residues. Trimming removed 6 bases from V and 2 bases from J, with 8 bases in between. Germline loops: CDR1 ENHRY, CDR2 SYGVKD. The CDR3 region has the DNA TGTGCCATCAGGGGGACGGGCAATCAGCCCCAGCATTTT. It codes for CAIRGTGNQPQHF.

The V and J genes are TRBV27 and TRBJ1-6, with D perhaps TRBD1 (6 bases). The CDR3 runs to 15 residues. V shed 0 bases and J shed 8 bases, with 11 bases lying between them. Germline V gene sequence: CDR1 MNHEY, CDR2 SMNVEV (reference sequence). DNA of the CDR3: TGTGCCAGCAGTTTATCGCGACAGGTTCATTCACCCCTCCACTTT. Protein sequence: CASSLSRQVHSPLHF.

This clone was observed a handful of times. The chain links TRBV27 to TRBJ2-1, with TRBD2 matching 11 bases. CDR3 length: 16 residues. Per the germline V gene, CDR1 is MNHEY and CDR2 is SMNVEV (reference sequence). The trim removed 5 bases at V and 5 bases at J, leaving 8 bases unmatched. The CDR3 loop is CASSPWTSGRNNEQFF. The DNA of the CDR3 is TGTGCCAGCAGTCCCTGGACTAGCGGGCGCAACAATGAGCAGTTCTTC.

As DNA, the CDR3 is TGTGCCAGTAGTATATTTGGGGAGGCTGAAGCTTTCTTT. It translates to CASSIFGEAEAFF. The chain uses TRBV19 and TRBJ1-1; D uncertain. The CDR3 totals 13 residues. V lost 2 bases and J lost 6, with 10 bases in between. Germline CDR1 LNHDA, CDR2 SQIVND (reference sequence). The full variable domain, in which reference TRBV19 and TRBJ1-1 provide the parts outside the CDR3, is DGGITQSPKYLFRKEGQNVTLSCEQNLNHDAMYWYRQDPGQGLRLIYYSQIVNDFQKGDIAEGYSVSREKKESFPLTVTSAQKNPTAFYLCASSIFGEAEAFFGQGTRLTVV.

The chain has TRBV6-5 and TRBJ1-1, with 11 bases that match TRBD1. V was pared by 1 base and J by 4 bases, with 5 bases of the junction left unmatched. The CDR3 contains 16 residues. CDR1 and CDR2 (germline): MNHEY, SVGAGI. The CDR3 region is CASSYWSGQGVTEAFF. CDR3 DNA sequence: TGTGCCAGCAGTTACTGGTCGGGACAGGGGGTCACTGAAGCTTTCTTT.

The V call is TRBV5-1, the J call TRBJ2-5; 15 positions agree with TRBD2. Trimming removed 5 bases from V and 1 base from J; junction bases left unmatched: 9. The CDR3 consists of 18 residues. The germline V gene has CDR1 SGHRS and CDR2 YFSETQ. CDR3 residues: CASSYGLAGGKFQETQYF. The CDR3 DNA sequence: TGCGCCAGCAGTTACGGACTAGCGGGGGGGAAATTCCAAGAGACCCAGTACTTC.

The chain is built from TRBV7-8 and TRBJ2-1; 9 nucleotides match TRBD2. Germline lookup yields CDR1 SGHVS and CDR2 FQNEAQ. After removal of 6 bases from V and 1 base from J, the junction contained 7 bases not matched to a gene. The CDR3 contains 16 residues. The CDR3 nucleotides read TGTGCCAGCAGGTCTCGCGGGGGGGCGTCCTACAATGAGCAGTTCTTC. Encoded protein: CASRSRGGASYNEQFF.

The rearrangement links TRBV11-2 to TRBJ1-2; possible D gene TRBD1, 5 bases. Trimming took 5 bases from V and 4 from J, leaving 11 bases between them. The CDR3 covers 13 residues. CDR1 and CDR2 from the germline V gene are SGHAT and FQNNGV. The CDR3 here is CASSPGGVYGYTF. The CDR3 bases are TGTGCCAGCAGCCCCGGGGGGGTCTATGGCTACACCTTC.

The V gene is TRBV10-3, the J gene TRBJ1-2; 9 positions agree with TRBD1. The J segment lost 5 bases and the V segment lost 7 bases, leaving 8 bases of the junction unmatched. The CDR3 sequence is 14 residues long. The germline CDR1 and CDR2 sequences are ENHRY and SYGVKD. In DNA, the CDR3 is TGTGCCATCACTACCGGGACAGGGACATATGGCTACACCTTC. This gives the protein CAITTGTGTYGYTF.

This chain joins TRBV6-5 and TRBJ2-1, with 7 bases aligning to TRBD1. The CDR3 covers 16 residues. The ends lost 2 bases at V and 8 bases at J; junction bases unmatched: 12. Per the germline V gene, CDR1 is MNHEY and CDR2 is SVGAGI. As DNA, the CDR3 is TGTGCCAGCAGTTACATGGGAACAGGGGTTGGGGATGAGCAGTTCTTC. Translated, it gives CASSYMGTGVGDEQFF.

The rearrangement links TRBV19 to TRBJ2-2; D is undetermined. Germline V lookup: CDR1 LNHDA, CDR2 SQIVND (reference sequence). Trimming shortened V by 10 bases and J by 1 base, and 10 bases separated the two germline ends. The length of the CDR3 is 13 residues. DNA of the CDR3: TGTGCCACCACACCTTGGAACACCGGGGAGCTGTTTTTT. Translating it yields CATTPWNTGELFF.

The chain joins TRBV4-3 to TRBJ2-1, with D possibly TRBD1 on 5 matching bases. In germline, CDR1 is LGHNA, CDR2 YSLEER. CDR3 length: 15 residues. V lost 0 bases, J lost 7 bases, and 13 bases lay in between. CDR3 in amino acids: CASSQDWARANEQFF. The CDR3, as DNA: TGCGCCAGCAGCCAAGATTGGGCCAGGGCTAATGAGCAGTTCTTC.

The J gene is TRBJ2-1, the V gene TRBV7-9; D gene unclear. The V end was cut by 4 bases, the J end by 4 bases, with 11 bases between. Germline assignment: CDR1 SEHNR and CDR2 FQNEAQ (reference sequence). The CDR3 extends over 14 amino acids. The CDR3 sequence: CASSSTGQYNEQFF. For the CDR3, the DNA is TGTGCCAGCAGCTCGACTGGGCAGTACAATGAGCAGTTCTTC. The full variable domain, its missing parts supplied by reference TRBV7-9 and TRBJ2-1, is DTGVSQNPRHKITKRGQNVTFRCDPISEHNRLYWYRQTLGQGPEFLTYFQNEAQLEKSRLLSDRFSAERPKGSFSTLEIQRTEQGDSAMYLCASSSTGQYNEQFFGPGTRLTVL.

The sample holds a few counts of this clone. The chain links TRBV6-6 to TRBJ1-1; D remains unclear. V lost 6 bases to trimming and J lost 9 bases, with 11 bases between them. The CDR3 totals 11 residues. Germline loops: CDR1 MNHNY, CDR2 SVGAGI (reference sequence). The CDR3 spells CASSNYVQAFF. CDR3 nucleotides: TGTGCCAGCAGCAATTACGTCCAAGCTTTCTTT.

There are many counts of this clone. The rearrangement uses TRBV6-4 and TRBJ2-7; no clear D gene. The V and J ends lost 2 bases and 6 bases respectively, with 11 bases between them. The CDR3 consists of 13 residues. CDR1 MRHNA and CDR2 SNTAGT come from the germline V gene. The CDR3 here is CASSDTTVGEQYF. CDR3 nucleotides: TGTGCCAGCAGTGACACTACAGTGGGCGAGCAGTACTTC.

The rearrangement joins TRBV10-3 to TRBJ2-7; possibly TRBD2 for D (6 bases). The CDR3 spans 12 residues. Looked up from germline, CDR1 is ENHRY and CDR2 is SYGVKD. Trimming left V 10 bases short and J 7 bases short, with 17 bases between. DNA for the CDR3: TGTGCCACTGCGGAGCCCGGAGGGGAGCAGTACTTC. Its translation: CATAEPGGEQYF.

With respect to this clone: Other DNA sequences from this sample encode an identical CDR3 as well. The CDR3 DNA reads TGTGCCAGCAGCTCGACCGGGGCCTCCTACGAGCAGTACTTC. This gives the protein CASSSTGASYEQYF. The V call is TRBV11-2, the J call TRBJ2-7; D tentatively reads TRBD1 or TRBD2 (5 bases each). V was clipped by 4 bases and J by 0 bases, with 10 bases between them. The germline CDR1 and CDR2 sequences are SGHAT and FQNNGV. CDR3 length: 14 amino acids.

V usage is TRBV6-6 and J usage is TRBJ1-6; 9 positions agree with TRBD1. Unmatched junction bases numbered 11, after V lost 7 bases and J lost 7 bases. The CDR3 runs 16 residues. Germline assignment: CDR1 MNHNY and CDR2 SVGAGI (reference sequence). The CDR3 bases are TGTGCCAGCATGCCTTACCCCGGGACAGGGAATTCACCCCTCCACTTT. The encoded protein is CASMPYPGTGNSPLHF.

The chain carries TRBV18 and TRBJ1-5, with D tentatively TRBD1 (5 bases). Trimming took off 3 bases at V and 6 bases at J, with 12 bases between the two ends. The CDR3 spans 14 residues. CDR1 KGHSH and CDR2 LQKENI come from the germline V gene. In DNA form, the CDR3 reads TGTGCCAGCTCACCCCGACAGATGGGTCAGCCCCAGCATTTT. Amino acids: CASSPRQMGQPQHF.